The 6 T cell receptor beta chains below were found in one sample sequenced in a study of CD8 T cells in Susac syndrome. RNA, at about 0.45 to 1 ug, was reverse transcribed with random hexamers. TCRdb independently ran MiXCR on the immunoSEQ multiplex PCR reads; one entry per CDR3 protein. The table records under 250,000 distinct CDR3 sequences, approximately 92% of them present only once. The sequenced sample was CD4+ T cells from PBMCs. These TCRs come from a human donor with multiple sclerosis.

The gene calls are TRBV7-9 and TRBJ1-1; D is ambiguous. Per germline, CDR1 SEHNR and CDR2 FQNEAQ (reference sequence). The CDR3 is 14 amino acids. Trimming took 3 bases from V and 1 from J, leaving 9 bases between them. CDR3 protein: CASSLRVANTEAFF. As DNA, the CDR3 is TGTGCCAGCAGCTTGAGGGTCGCGAACACTGAAGCTTTCTTT.

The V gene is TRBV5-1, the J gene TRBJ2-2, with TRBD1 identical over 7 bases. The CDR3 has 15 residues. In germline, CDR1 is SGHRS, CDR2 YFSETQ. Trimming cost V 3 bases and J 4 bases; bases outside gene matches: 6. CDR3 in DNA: TGCGCCAGCAGCTGGACAGGAGAAGGCACCGGGGAGCTGTTTTTT. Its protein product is CASSWTGEGTGELFF.

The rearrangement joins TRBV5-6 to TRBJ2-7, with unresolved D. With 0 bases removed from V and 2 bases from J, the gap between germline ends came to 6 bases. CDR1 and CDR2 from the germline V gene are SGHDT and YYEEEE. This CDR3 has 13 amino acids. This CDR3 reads CASSLAAPYEQYF. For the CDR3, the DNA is TGTGCCAGCAGCTTGGCCGCCCCCTACGAGCAGTACTTC.

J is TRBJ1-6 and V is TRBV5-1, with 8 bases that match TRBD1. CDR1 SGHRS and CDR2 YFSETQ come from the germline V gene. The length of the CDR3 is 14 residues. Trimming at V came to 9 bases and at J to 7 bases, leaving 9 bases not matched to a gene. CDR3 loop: CATRFGTGNSPLHF. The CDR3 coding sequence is TGCGCCACCCGCTTCGGGACAGGCAATTCACCCCTCCACTTT.

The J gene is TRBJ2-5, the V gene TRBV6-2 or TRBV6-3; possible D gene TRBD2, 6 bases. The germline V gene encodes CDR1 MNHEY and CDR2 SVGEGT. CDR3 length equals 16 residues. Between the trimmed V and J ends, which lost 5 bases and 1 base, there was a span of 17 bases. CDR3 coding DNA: TGTGCCAGCAGTAGGTACTTGGGGGGTCTCCAAGAGACCCAGTACTTC. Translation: CASSRYLGGLQETQYF.

CDR3: CASSSLGKLFF. CDR3 DNA sequence: TGTGCCAGCAGCTCTTTGGGAAAACTGTTTTTT. This chain uses TRBV12-3 or TRBV12-4 with TRBJ1-4; D gene uncertain. Deletions cut 6 bases from V and 10 bases from J, with 9 bases between. There are 11 residues in the CDR3.